This TCR beta chain appears in the sequencing data of a study of Ad26.COV2.S vaccination and SARS-CoV-2 variants. Sequencing used immunoSEQ multiplex PCR; TCRdb keeps in-frame clones, though not all of them. The sample includes about 400,000 clones, around 89% of them seen just once. V was shortened by 0 bases and J by 4 bases, with 7 bases between the two germline ends. CDR3 length: 14 amino acids. Germline V gene data show CDR1 as MNHNS and CDR2 as SASEGT. Treatment in this sample: some 19 received Ad26.COV2.S at low or high dose, single or two shots; about 5 received placebo; per-sample allocation not given. All samples were drawn on day 63, counting from the first vaccine or placebo injection.

Material: peripheral blood, obtained in a trial of Ad26.COV2.S vaccine versus placebo. This clonotype originated in a person aged 18 to 59 who received the Ad26.COV2.S COVID-19 vaccine or a placebo. The rearrangement links TRBV6-1 to TRBJ2-1; D is uncertain. The CDR3: CASSEASVYNEQFF. CDR3 DNA: TGTGCCAGCAGTGAAGCTTCAGTTTACAATGAGCAGTTCTTC.